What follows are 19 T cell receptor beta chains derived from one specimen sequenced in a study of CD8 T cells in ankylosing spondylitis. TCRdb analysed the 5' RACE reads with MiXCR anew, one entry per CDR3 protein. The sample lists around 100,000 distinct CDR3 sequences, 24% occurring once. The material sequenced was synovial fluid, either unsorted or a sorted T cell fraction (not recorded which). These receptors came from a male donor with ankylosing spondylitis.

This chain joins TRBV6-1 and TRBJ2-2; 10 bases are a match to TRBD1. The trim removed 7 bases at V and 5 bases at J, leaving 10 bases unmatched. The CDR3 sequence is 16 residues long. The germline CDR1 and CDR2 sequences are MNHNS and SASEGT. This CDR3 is CASNNPGQGRTGELFF. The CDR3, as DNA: TGTGCCAGCAATAACCCGGGACAGGGGCGGACCGGGGAGCTGTTTTTT.

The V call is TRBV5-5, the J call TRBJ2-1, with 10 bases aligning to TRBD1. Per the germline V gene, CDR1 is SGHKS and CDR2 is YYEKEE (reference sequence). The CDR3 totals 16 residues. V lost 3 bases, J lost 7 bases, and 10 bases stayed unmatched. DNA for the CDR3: TGTGCCAGCAGCTGGGTTCCGGGACAGGGGATTAATGAGCAGTTCTTC. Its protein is CASSWVPGQGINEQFF.

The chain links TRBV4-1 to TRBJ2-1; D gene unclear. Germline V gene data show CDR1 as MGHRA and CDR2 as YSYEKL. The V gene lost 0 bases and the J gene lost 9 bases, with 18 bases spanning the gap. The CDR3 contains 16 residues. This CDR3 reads CASSQDFFVPHTEQFF. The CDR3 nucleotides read TGCGCCAGCAGCCAAGATTTCTTTGTACCGCACACTGAGCAGTTCTTC.

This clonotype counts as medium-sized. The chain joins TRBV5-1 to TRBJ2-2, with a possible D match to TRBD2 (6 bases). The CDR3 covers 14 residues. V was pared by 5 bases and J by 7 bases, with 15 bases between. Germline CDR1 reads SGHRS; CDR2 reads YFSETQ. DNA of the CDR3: TGCGCCAGCAGTGAGGGGACTGTCGGCGGGGAGCTGTTTTTT. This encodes CASSEGTVGGELFF.

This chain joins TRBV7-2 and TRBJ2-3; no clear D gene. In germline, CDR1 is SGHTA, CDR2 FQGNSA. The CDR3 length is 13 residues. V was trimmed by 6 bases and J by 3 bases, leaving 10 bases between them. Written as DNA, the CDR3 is TGTGCCAGCAGTACCCCAACAACAGATACGCAGTATTTT. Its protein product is CASSTPTTDTQYF.

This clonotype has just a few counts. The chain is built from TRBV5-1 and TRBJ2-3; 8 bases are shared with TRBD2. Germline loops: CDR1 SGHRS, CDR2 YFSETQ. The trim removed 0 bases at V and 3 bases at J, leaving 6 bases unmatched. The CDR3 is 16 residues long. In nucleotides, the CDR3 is TGCGCCAGCAGCTTGGGATGGACTAGCAGAACAGATACGCAGTATTTT. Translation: CASSLGWTSRTDTQYF.

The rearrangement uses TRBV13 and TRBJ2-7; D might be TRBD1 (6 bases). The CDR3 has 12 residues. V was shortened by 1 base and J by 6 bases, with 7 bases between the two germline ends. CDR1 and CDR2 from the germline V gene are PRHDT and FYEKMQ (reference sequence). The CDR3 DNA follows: TGTGCCAGCAGCTTAGACAGGGCCGAGCAGTACGTC. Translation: CASSLDRAEQYV.

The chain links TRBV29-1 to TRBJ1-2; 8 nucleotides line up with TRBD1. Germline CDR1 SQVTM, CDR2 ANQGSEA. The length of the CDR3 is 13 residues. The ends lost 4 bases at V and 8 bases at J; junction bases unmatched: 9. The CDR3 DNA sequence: TGCAGCGTTGGCAGACAGGGGCGGGAAGGCTACACCTTC. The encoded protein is CSVGRQGREGYTF.

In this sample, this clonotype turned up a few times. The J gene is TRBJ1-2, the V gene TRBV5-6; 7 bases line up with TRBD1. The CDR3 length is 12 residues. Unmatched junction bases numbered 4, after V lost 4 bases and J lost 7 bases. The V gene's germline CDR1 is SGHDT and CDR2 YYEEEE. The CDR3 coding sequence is TGTGCCAGCAGCCGACAGGGACTTGGCTACACCTTC. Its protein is CASSRQGLGYTF.

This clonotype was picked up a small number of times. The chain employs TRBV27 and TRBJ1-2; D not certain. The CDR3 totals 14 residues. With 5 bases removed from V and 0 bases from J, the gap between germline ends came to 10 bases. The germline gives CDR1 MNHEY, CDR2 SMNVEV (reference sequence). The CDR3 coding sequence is TGTGCCAGCAGTCCGGGGTTCCCTAACTATGGCTACACCTTC. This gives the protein CASSPGFPNYGYTF.

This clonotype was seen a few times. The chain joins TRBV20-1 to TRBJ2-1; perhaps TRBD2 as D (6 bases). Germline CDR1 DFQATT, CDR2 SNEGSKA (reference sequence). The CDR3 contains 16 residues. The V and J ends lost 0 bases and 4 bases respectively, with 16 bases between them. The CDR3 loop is CSARDPLASFYNEQFF. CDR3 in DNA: TGCAGTGCTAGAGATCCCCTAGCGAGCTTTTACAATGAGCAGTTCTTC.

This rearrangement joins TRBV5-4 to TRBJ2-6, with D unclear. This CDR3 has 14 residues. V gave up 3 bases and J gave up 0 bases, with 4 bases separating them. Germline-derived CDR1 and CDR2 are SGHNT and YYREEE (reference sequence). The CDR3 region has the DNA TGTGCCAGCAGCTCCCGCTCTGGGGCCAACGTCCTGACTTTC. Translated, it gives CASSSRSGANVLTF.

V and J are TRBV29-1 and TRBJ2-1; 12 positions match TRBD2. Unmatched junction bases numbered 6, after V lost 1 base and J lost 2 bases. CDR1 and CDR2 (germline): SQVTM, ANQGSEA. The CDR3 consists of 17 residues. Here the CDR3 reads CSVEGLAGGVAYNEQFF. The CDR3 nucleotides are TGCAGCGTTGAAGGTCTAGCGGGGGGGGTGGCCTACAATGAGCAGTTCTTC.

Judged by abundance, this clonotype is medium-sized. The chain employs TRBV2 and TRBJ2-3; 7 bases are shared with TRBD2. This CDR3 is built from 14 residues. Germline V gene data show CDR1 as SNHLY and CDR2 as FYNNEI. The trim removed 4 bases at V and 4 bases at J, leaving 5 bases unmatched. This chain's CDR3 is CASSVMAGADTQYF. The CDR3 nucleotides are TGTGCCAGCAGTGTGATGGCGGGAGCAGATACGCAGTATTTT.

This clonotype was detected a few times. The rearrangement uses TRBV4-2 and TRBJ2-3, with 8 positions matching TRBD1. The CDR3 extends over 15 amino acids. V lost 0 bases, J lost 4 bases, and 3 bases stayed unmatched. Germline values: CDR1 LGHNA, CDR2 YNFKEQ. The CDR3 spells CASSQEGQESDTQYF. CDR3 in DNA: TGTGCCAGCAGCCAAGAGGGACAGGAATCAGATACGCAGTATTTT.

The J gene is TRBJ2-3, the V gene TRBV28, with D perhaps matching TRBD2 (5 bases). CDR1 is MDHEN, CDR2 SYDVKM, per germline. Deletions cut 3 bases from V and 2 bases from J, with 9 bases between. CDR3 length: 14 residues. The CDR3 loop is CASSFVGDTDTQYF. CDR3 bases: TGTGCCAGCAGTTTCGTGGGAGACACAGATACGCAGTATTTT.

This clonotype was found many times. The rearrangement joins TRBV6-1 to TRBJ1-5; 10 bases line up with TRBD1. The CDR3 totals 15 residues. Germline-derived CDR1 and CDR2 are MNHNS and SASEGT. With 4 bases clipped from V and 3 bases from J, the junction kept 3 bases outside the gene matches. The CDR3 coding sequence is TGTGCCAGCAGTGGGGGACAGGGGTACAATCAGCCCCAGCATTTT. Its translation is CASSGGQGYNQPQHF.

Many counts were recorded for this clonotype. The CDR3 here is CASSAGAGTEAFF. DNA of the CDR3: TGTGCCAGCAGTGCGGGGGCAGGGACTGAAGCTTTCTTT. V is TRBV2 and J is TRBJ1-1; D possibly corresponds to TRBD1 (6 bases). The germline gives CDR1 SNHLY, CDR2 FYNNEI. Trimming cost V 4 bases and J 5 bases, with 11 bases left between them. The CDR3 length is 13 residues.

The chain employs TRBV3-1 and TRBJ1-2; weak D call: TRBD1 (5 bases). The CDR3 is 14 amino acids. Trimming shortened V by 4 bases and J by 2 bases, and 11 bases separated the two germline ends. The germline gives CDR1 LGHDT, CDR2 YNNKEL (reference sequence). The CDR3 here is CASSLDSQNYGYTF. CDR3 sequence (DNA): TGTGCCAGCAGCCTCGACAGCCAAAACTATGGCTACACCTTC. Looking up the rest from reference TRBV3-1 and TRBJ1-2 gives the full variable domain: DTAVSQTPKYLVTQMGNDKSIKCEQNLGHDTMYWYKQDSKKFLKIMFSYNNKELIINETVPNRFSPKSPDKAHLNLHINSLELGDSAVYFCASSLDSQNYGYTFGSGTRLTVV.